A single T cell receptor beta chain is shown here with its context. This record comes from a study of T cell responses to AZD1222 COVID-19 vaccine. In germline, CDR1 is MDHEN, CDR2 SYDVKM. V lost 5 bases and J lost 8, with 9 bases in between. The CDR3 is made up of 11 amino acids. Using immunoSEQ multiplex PCR, the repertoire was profiled, and TCRdb retains in-frame clones only, with some absent. The data show under 150,000 clones, around nine tenths seen once. The sample here was peripheral blood, taken on day 0 of AZD1222 vaccination. V is TRBV28 and J is TRBJ1-2; no reliable D call. The TCR was taken from an adult in good health. The DNA for the CDR3 is TGTGCCAGCAGTGGCCTCGGGGGCTACACCTTC. Translation gives CASSGLGGYTF.